The 22 T cell receptor beta chains below were found in one sample sequenced in a study of CD8 T cells in Susac syndrome. Reverse transcription of roughly 0.45 to 1 ug RNA was carried out with random hexamers. TCRdb reanalysed the immunoSEQ multiplex PCR reads using MiXCR and keeps one entry per CDR3 protein. Here the sample spans about 80,000 distinct CDR3 sequences, over 90% being singletons. The sample taken for sequencing was CD8+ T cells from PBMCs. The origin of the receptors is a human donor in good health.

The chain combines TRBV2 with TRBJ1-1; a possible D gene is TRBD1 (6 bases). Trimming cost V 10 bases and J 4 bases, with 19 bases left between them. Germline V gives CDR1 SNHLY, CDR2 FYNNEI. This CDR3 contains 14 residues. DNA of the CDR3: TGTGCCACCCAAACAGGGAATAGCGTCACTGAAGCTTTCTTT. Protein product: CATQTGNSVTEAFF. Supplemented by reference TRBV2 and TRBJ1-1, the full variable domain reads EPEVTQTPSHQVTQMGQEVILRCVPISNHLYFYWYRQILGQKVEFLVSFYNNEISEKSEIFDDQFSVERPDGSNFTLKIRSTKLEDSAMYFCATQTGNSVTEAFFGQGTRLTVV.

The V and J genes are TRBV29-1 and TRBJ2-1; D not resolved. The V end was cut by 2 bases, the J end by 7 bases, with 12 bases between. The CDR3 totals 13 residues. CDR1 and CDR2 from the germline V gene are SQVTM and ANQGSEA. CDR3 in amino acids: CSVENPVANEQFF. CDR3 DNA: TGCAGCGTTGAAAATCCGGTCGCAAATGAGCAGTTCTTC.

The CDR3 sequence: CASSLSVAYEQYF. CDR3 DNA sequence: TGTGCCAGCAGTTTGTCGGTCGCCTACGAGCAGTACTTC. The chain recombines TRBV12-3 or TRBV12-4 with TRBJ2-7; D is unresolved. Between the trimmed V and J ends, which lost 3 bases and 2 bases, there was a span of 8 bases. This CDR3 is 13 amino acids long.

The V gene is TRBV27, the J gene TRBJ1-1; 8 bases align to TRBD1. Trimming cost V 2 bases and J 5 bases; bases outside gene matches: 1. The V gene's germline CDR1 is MNHEY and CDR2 SMNVEV (reference sequence). The CDR3 sequence is 13 residues long. The CDR3 DNA sequence: TGTGCCAGCAGTTTAAGGACAGGGACTGAAGCTTTCTTT. It codes for CASSLRTGTEAFF.

The rearrangement uses TRBV21-1 and TRBJ2-4; TRBD1, the table's D call, was not compared with the DNA. TRBV21-1 is a known pseudogene. This CDR3 has 20 residues. CDR3 residues: CASSKARAPEPNTAKNIQYF. In DNA form, the CDR3 reads TGTGCCAGCAGCAAAGCCCGAGCCCCAGAGCCCAACACGGCCAAAAACATTCAGTACTTC.

This chain links TRBV7-9 with TRBJ2-1; perhaps TRBD1 as D (5 bases). Germline CDR1 SEHNR, CDR2 FQNEAQ (reference sequence). CDR3 length: 15 amino acids. V was shortened by 5 bases and J by 8 bases, with 19 bases between the two germline ends. CDR3 sequence reads: CASSHGARVVDEQFF. The CDR3 coding sequence is TGTGCCAGCAGCCATGGGGCTAGGGTCGTCGATGAGCAGTTCTTC.

The chain employs TRBV11-2 and TRBJ2-3; D gene uncertain. The V gene's germline CDR1 is SGHAT and CDR2 FQNNGV. Trimming removed 1 base at V and 0 bases at J, with 11 bases between. The CDR3 totals 16 residues. CDR3 sequence (DNA): TGTGCCAGCAGCTTAGTGGCACTATCTAGCACAGATACGCAGTATTTT. Amino acid sequence: CASSLVALSSTDTQYF.

V is TRBV7-9 and J is TRBJ2-3; 9 nucleotides align to TRBD2. Germline CDR1 reads SEHNR; CDR2 reads FQNEAQ (reference sequence). The CDR3 is 15 amino acids. The junction had 7 bases not matched to a gene; V was cut back by 8 bases and J by 1 base. The CDR3 bases are TGTGCCAGCGATCCAGCGGGGGGTCGCACAGATACGCAGTATTTT. Its translation: CASDPAGGRTDTQYF.

This sequence joins TRBV4-3 and TRBJ2-7, with D uncertain. The germline CDR1 and CDR2 sequences are LGHNA and YSLEER. V lost 1 base and J lost 3, with 7 bases in between. CDR3 length: 13 amino acids. The CDR3 DNA is TGCGCCAGCAGCCAAGGGGGATACTACGAGCAGTACTTC. Protein product: CASSQGGYYEQYF.

The chain carries TRBV5-4 and TRBJ2-5; TRBD1 aligns across 7 bases. The CDR3 spans 13 residues. The V gene's germline CDR1 is SGHNT and CDR2 YYREEE (reference sequence). After removal of 4 bases from V and 5 bases from J, the junction contained 5 bases not matched to a gene. CDR3 sequence: CASSGTEGETQYF. CDR3 nucleotide sequence: TGTGCCAGCAGCGGGACAGAGGGGGAGACCCAGTACTTC.

The gene calls are TRBV27 and TRBJ2-1; TRBD2 matches 12 bases. Germline-derived CDR1 and CDR2 are MNHEY and SMNVEV (reference sequence). The J segment lost 9 bases and the V segment lost 5 bases, leaving 5 bases of the junction unmatched. The CDR3 has 14 residues. The CDR3 region is CASSPRLAGVEQFF. The CDR3 bases are TGTGCCAGCAGTCCCCGACTAGCGGGAGTTGAGCAGTTCTTC.

The V and J genes are TRBV28 and TRBJ2-5; 9 nucleotides match TRBD1. V lost 6 bases to trimming and J lost 1 base; unmatched junction nucleotides: 6. Germline CDR1 and CDR2: MDHEN and SYDVKM. This CDR3 comprises 15 residues. CDR3 DNA: TGTGCCAGCAGAGATGGGACAGGGTTCCAAGAGACCCAGTACTTC. It codes for CASRDGTGFQETQYF. The full variable domain, completed using reference TRBV28 and TRBJ2-5, is DVKVTQSSRYLVKRTGEKVFLECVQDMDHENMFWYRQDPGLGLRLIYFSYDVKMKEKGDIPEGYSVSREKKERFSLILESASTNQTSMYLCASRDGTGFQETQYFGPGTRLLVL.

The V and J genes are TRBV9 and TRBJ1-2; D call uncertain. The CDR3 runs to 12 residues. V gave up 7 bases and J gave up 0 bases, with 7 bases separating them. Looked up from germline, CDR1 is SGDLS and CDR2 is YYNGEE. CDR3 amino acids: CASHSSNYGYTF. For the CDR3, the DNA is TGTGCCAGCCACAGTTCTAACTATGGCTACACCTTC.

The V gene is TRBV12-3 or TRBV12-4, the J gene TRBJ2-2, with 8 positions matching TRBD1. The CDR3 is made up of 14 amino acids. The V gene end was trimmed by 8 bases and the J gene end by 4 bases; junction bases not matched to a gene: 6. The CDR3 is CASGDTGGTGELFF. The CDR3 nucleotides read TGTGCCAGCGGCGATACAGGGGGCACCGGGGAGCTGTTTTTT.

The V and J genes are TRBV27 and TRBJ2-1; possible D gene TRBD2, 5 bases. Trimming left V 5 bases short and J 9 bases short, with 14 bases between. This CDR3 has 13 residues. Germline V CDR1 and CDR2: MNHEY, SMNVEV (reference sequence). CDR3 DNA: TGTGCCAGCAGTCCATTGGGCGGGTCTGAGCAGTTCTTC. As protein: CASSPLGGSEQFF.

This chain connects TRBV20-1 to TRBJ1-5; no firm D call. The CDR3 is made up of 14 amino acids. The ends were cut back, 0 bases at V and 0 bases at J, with 6 bases in the middle. Germline V gives CDR1 DFQATT, CDR2 SNEGSKA (reference sequence). The CDR3, as DNA: TGCAGTGCTAGAGATGGATATAGCAATCAGCCCCAGCATTTT. Translating it yields CSARDGYSNQPQHF.

The chain has TRBV7-9 and TRBJ1-2; D call uncertain. This CDR3 contains 12 residues. Per germline, CDR1 SEHNR and CDR2 FQNEAQ (reference sequence). The V and J ends lost 3 bases and 7 bases respectively, with 9 bases between them. The CDR3 DNA sequence: TGTGCCAGCAGCTTTTTAGACCGTGGCTACACCTTC. This encodes CASSFLDRGYTF.

The genes are TRBV20-1 and TRBJ1-1; D unresolved. Germline loops: CDR1 DFQATT, CDR2 SNEGSKA (reference sequence). The CDR3 contains 15 residues. The V and J ends lost 0 bases and 3 bases respectively, with 14 bases between them. CDR3 sequence (DNA): TGCAGTGCTAGAGATTGGCAGGCTGATTACACTGAAGCTTTCTTT. This sequence encodes CSARDWQADYTEAFF.

V is TRBV4-3 and J is TRBJ1-2; 9 nucleotides agree with TRBD1. Unmatched junction bases numbered 2, after V lost 0 bases and J lost 6 bases. Per the germline V gene, CDR1 is LGHNA and CDR2 is YSLEER. The CDR3 is made up of 14 amino acids. DNA for the CDR3: TGCGCCAGCAGCCAAGATCGGACAGGGGATGGCTACACCTTC. It yields the protein CASSQDRTGDGYTF.

The sample holds a few counts of this clonotype. V and J are TRBV14 and TRBJ2-7; weak D call: TRBD2 (6 bases). Germline V gene lookup returns CDR1 SGHDN and CDR2 FVKESK. The CDR3 contains 14 residues. V was clipped by 4 bases and J by 3 bases, with 13 bases between them. The CDR3 DNA reads as TGTGCCAGCAGCCTTTCCGGGACTTACTACGAGCAGTACGTC. Translating it yields CASSLSGTYYEQYV.

The chain employs TRBV5-6 and TRBJ1-1; D is undetermined. The CDR3 sequence is 12 residues long. Trimming stripped 2 bases from V and 3 bases from J, with 5 bases between. From germline, CDR1 is SGHDT and CDR2 YYEEEE. CDR3 loop: CASSFGDTEAFF. The CDR3 DNA sequence: TGTGCCAGCAGCTTCGGGGACACTGAAGCTTTCTTT.

The chain recombines TRBV7-6 with TRBJ2-3; no reliable D call. Germline assignment: CDR1 SGHVS and CDR2 FNYEAQ. This CDR3 has 14 residues. V was pared by 1 base and J by 0 bases, with 5 bases between. CDR3 amino acids: CASSLVASTDTQYF. CDR3 bases: TGTGCCAGCAGCTTAGTGGCGAGCACAGATACGCAGTATTTT.